One and the same sample provided the 3 T cell receptor beta chains below, sequenced in a study of blood T cells in healthy people across ages. Combining a sample-barcoded 5' primer with a J-beta primer mix, a second PCR ran for about 7 to 11 cycles. TCRdb passed the 5' RACE reads through MiXCR, listing each CDR3 protein once. Of hundreds of thousands of distinct CDR3 sequences in the sample, roughly 31% were seen once. The material sequenced was blood. The receptors come from a woman aged 80 or older in good health.

Comment on this clonotype: Since a much larger clone is just one base distant, this may be a read error. The chain uses TRBV20-1 and TRBJ2-7; 7 bases are shared with TRBD2. CDR3 length: 17 amino acids. The V gene's germline CDR1 is DFQATT and CDR2 SNEGSKA (reference sequence). Unmatched junction bases numbered 13, after V lost 0 bases and J lost 2 bases. CDR3 nucleotides: TGCAGTGCTAGAGATCCTCGGGGAGGGGACTTGGCCTACGAGCAGTACTTC. This codes for CSARDPRGGDLAYEQYF.

This clonotype was counted only a few times. The genes are TRBV9 and TRBJ2-1; 9 bases map to TRBD2. With 0 bases clipped from V and 9 bases from J, the junction kept 10 bases outside the gene matches. The CDR3 loop spans 16 amino acids. Germline V gene data show CDR1 as SGDLS and CDR2 as YYNGEE. CDR3 in amino acids: CASSVGSSGGRVEQFF. DNA for the CDR3: TGTGCCAGCAGCGTAGGTAGTAGCGGGGGTCGTGTTGAGCAGTTCTTC.

In DNA, the CDR3 is TGTGCCAGCAGCCCGGAGGCCCTAAATGAAAAACTGTTTTTT. Its translation: CASSPEALNEKLFF. The rearrangement uses TRBV28 and TRBJ1-4; unclear D gene. V was trimmed by 6 bases and J by 5 bases, leaving 13 bases between them. CDR3 length: 14 residues. Looked up from germline, CDR1 is MDHEN and CDR2 is SYDVKM. Full variable domain (missing parts from reference TRBV28 and TRBJ1-4): DVKVTQSSRYLVKRTGEKVFLECVQDMDHENMFWYRQDPGLGLRLIYFSYDVKMKEKGDIPEGYSVSREKKERFSLILESASTNQTSMYLCASSPEALNEKLFFGSGTQLSVL.